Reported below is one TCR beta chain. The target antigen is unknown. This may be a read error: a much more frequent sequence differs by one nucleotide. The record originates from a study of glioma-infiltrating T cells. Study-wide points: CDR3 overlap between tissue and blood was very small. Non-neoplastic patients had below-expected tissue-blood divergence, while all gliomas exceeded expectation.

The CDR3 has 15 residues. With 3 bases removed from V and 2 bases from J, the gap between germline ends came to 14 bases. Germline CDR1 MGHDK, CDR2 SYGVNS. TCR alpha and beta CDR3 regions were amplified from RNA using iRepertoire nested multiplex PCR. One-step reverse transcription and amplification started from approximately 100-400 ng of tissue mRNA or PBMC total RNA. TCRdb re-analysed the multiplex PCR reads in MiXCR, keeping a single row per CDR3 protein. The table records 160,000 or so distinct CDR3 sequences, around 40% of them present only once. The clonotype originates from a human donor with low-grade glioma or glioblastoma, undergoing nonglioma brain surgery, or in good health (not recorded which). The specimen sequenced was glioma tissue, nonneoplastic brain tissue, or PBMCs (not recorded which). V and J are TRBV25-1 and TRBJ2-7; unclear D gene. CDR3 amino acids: CASSDSGRKAYEQYF. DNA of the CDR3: TGTGCCAGCAGTGATTCCGGACGGAAGGCCTACGAGCAGTACTTC.